The 7 T cell receptor beta chains below all came from one sample that was sequenced in a study of blood T cell repertoires in COVID-19 (dated by TCRdb to the early 2020s). The library relied on the immunoSEQ multiplex PCR assay. The table comes from immuneACCESS by way of TCRdb, which keeps in-frame sequences with V and J called. Part of the clones is missing from these tables; in studies checked, under half for an unresolved V gene and the rest for unknown reasons. The sample contains about 350,000 clones, 80% to 90% of them found a single time. Of the sample, around 6% is held by the ten largest clones. The sequenced sample was peripheral blood. The source is a woman aged 45-65 years with COVID-19, enrolled during active disease.

The gene calls are TRBV14 and TRBJ2-5, with D perhaps matching TRBD2 (6 bases). The CDR3 consists of 16 residues. The ends were cut back, 3 bases at V and 5 bases at J, with 19 bases in the middle. The germline V gene has CDR1 SGHDN and CDR2 FVKESK. CDR3 coding DNA: TGTGCCAGCAGCCATATCGGGGGAGGACAAAGGGAGACCCAGTACTTC. Translated: CASSHIGGGQRETQYF.

This clone was picked up a small number of times. The gene calls are TRBV11-2 and TRBJ1-3; D call uncertain. The CDR3 is 14 amino acids. V was shortened by 5 bases and J by 2 bases, with 10 bases between the two germline ends. CDR1 and CDR2 from the germline V gene are SGHAT and FQNNGV. CDR3 sequence reads: CASSHTEAGNTIYF. Here the CDR3 DNA reads TGTGCCAGCAGCCACACAGAAGCTGGAAACACCATATATTTT.

V usage is TRBV3-1 (or the pseudogene TRBV3-2) and J usage is TRBJ1-2, with D perhaps matching TRBD1 (6 bases). The CDR3 is 12 amino acids. From germline, CDR1 is LGHDT and CDR2 YNNKEL (reference sequence). Trimming shortened V by 5 bases and J by 5 bases, and 9 bases separated the two germline ends. The CDR3 DNA reads as TGTGCCAGCAGCACAGGGAAATATGGCTACACCTTC. It yields the protein CASSTGKYGYTF.

Remarks on this clone: The same CDR3 can be traced to other DNA sequences in this sample. This CDR3 reads CASSFGQNYNEQFF. The CDR3, as DNA: TGCGCCAGCAGCTTCGGACAAAACTACAATGAGCAGTTCTTC. The V and J genes are TRBV5-1 and TRBJ2-1; possibly TRBD1 for D (5 bases). CDR1 and CDR2 from the germline V gene are SGHRS and YFSETQ. There are 14 residues in the CDR3. Trimming cost V 2 bases and J 3 bases, with 9 bases left between them.

V and J are TRBV4-3 and TRBJ1-2, with D possibly matching TRBD1 (6 bases). This CDR3 contains 14 residues. Trimming removed 4 bases from V and 10 bases from J, with 19 bases in between. The germline gives CDR1 LGHNA, CDR2 YSLEER. This CDR3 reads CASSPRGRGRDYTF. The DNA for the CDR3 is TGCGCCAGCAGCCCCCGGGGGAGGGGGAGAGACTACACCTTC.

The chain uses TRBV5-1 and TRBJ1-4; D possibly corresponds to TRBD1 (5 bases). Germline V gene lookup returns CDR1 SGHRS and CDR2 YFSETQ. V lost 0 bases and J 6 bases, leaving 9 bases between the germline ends. This CDR3 region has 14 residues. CDR3 bases: TGCGCCAGCAGCTTGGGTGGGGGGGATGAAAAACTGTTTTTT. Protein sequence: CASSLGGGDEKLFF. The variable domain in full, completed from reference TRBV5-1 and TRBJ1-4, reads KAGVTQTPRYLIKTRGQQVTLSCSPISGHRSVSWYQQTPGQGLQFLFEYFSETQRNKGNFPGRFSGRQFSNSRSEMNVSTLELGDSALYLCASSLGGGDEKLFFGSGTQLSVL.

The rearrangement uses TRBV5-4 and TRBJ2-3, with D possibly matching TRBD2 (5 bases). The germline V gene has CDR1 SGHNT and CDR2 YYREEE (reference sequence). This CDR3 has 14 amino acids. V lost 4 bases, J lost 2 bases, and 11 bases lay in between. CDR3 region: CASSQSGLTDTQYF. CDR3 DNA sequence: TGTGCCAGCAGCCAAAGCGGCCTCACAGATACGCAGTATTTT. Filled out from reference TRBV5-4 and TRBJ2-3, the complete variable domain reads ETGVTQSPTHLIKTRGQQVTLRCSSQSGHNTVSWYQQALGQGPQFIFQYYREEENGRGNFPPRFSGLQFPNYSSELNVNALELDDSALYLCASSQSGLTDTQYFGPGTRLTVL.